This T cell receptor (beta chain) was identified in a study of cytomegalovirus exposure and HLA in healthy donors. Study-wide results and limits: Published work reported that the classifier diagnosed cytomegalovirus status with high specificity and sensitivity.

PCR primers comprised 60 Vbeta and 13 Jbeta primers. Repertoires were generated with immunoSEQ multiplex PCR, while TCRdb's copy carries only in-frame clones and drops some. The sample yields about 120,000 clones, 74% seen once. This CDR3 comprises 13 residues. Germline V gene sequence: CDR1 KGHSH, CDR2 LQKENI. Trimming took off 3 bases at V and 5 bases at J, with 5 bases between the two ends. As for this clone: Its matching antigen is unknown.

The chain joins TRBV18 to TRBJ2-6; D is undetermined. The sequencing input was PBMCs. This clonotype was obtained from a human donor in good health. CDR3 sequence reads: CASSPRRANVLTF. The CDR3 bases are TGTGCCAGCTCACCGCGGAGGGCCAACGTCCTGACTTTC.